The source of this T cell receptor beta chain is a study of T-cell memory formation after mild COVID-19. Looking at the study overall: Across donors, TCR clusters were largely donor specific.

Germline V gene sequence: CDR1 SEHNR, CDR2 FQNEAQ (reference sequence). The CDR3 contains 13 residues. Trimming took 4 bases from V and 3 from J, leaving 7 bases between them. TCRdb re-called the 5' RACE reads with MiXCR, one entry per CDR3 protein. The repertoire consists of around 340,000 distinct CDR3 sequences, with approximately 14% occurring once and the leading ten covering approximately 22%. The receptor's source is a man between 18 and 35 years old who had mild COVID-19 (a few samples of this study predate the infection). Cell type and time point are not known. The V and J genes are TRBV7-9 and TRBJ2-1, with no clear D. Sample: PBMCs or a T cell subset sorted from them (not recorded which). The CDR3 reads CASSSLNYNEQFF. The CDR3 DNA sequence: TGTGCCAGCAGCTCGCTGAACTACAATGAGCAGTTCTTC.